This TCR beta chain was identified during a study of T cells in Graves' hyperthyroidism and ophthalmopathy. Germline-derived CDR1 and CDR2 are SGHTA and FQGTGA. Trimming removed 6 bases from V and 3 bases from J; junction bases left unmatched: 7. The CDR3 contains 15 residues. Researchers took RNA transcripts and amplified the TCR beta CDR3 regions from them. The TCR CDR3 first-round RT-PCR relied on the HTBI primer set. Via MiXCR, TCRdb re-called the multiplex PCR reads, giving one row per CDR3 protein. The sample holds about 250,000 distinct CDR3 sequences; almost 25% are singletons and the top ten take around 40%.

Source material: blood. V usage is TRBV7-3 and J usage is TRBJ2-7; 11 nucleotides align to TRBD2. This TCR was sampled from a woman aged 40 to 50 with Graves' ophthalmopathy. In nucleotides, the CDR3 is TGTGCCAGCAGGTTCACTAGCGGGAGTAGCTACGAGCAGTACTTC. The encoded protein is CASRFTSGSSYEQYF. The whole variable domain, remainder taken from reference TRBV7-3 and TRBJ2-7, is GAGVSQTPSNKVTEKGKYVELRCDPISGHTALYWYRQSLGQGPEFLIYFQGTGAADDSGLPNDRFFAVRPEGSVSTLKIQRTERGDSAVYLCASRFTSGSSYEQYFGPGTRLTVT.